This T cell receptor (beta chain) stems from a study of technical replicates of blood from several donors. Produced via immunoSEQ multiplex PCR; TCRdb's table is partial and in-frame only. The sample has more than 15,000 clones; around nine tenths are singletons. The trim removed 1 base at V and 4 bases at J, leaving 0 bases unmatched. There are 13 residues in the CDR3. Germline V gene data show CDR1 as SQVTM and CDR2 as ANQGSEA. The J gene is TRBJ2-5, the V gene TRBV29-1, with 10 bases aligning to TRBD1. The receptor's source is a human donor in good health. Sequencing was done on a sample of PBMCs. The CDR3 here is CSVEGQGAETQYF. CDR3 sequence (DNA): TGCAGCGTTGAAGGACAGGGGGCAGAGACCCAGTACTTC.